This T cell receptor (beta chain) was sequenced for a study of cytomegalovirus exposure and HLA in healthy donors. Both 60 Vbeta primers and 13 Jbeta primers went into the PCR. TCRdb's table, derived via immunoSEQ multiplex PCR, lists solely in-frame clones and lacks some. The sample lists about 200,000 clones, roughly three quarters occurring once. Nominal health characterized the donors when sampled, though unrecorded immune exposures were likely. Study-wide findings and caveats: The classifier, whose performance was assessed in both the original and validation cohorts, reportedly diagnosed cytomegalovirus status with high specificity and sensitivity. According to an earlier analysis, most TCR beta V segments yielded productive rearrangements about 87% or about 30% of the time. In most subjects, TCR beta sequences reportedly gave accurate predictions of HLA-A and HLA-B alleles.

Looked up from germline, CDR1 is MDHEN and CDR2 is SYDVKM. V lost 4 bases and J 7 bases, leaving 17 bases between the germline ends. CDR3 size: 15 residues. About this clone: Its antigen is not identified.

The receptor was isolated from a man in his forties or fifties in good health and CMV-seronegative. Sample: PBMCs. This sequence joins TRBV28 and TRBJ2-1; possible D gene TRBD2, 6 bases. DNA of the CDR3: TGTGCCAGCAGTTCCTCCGGGGGAGGTAGGAATGAGCAGTTCTTC. Encoded protein: CASSSSGGGRNEQFF.